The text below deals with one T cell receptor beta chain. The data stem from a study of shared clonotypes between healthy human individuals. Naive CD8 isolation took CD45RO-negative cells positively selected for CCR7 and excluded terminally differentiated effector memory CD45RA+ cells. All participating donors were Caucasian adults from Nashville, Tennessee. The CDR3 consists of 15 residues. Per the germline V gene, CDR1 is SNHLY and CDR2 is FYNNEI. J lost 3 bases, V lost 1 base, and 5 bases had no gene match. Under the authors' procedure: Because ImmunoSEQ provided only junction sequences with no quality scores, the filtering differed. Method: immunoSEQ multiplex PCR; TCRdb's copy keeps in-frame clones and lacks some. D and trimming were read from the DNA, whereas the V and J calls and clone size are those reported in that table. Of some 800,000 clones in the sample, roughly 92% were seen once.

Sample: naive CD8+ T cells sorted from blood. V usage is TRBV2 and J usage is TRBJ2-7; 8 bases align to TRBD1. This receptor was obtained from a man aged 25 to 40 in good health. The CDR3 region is CASSEVQTGVYEQYF. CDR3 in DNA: TGTGCCAGCAGTGAAGTCCAGACAGGGGTCTACGAGCAGTACTTC. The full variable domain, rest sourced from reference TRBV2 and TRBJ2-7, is EPEVTQTPSHQVTQMGQEVILRCVPISNHLYFYWYRQILGQKVEFLVSFYNNEISEKSEIFDDQFSVERPDGSNFTLKIRSTKLEDSAMYFCASSEVQTGVYEQYFGPGTRLTVT.